This T cell receptor (beta chain) was identified during a study of cytomegalovirus exposure and HLA in healthy donors. Notes on the study in general: As a later analysis showed, several of the most significant clusters appeared to be linked to common viral pathogens.

The germline V gene has CDR1 SEHNR and CDR2 FQNEAQ (reference sequence). There are 15 residues in the CDR3. The junction had 7 bases not matched to a gene; V was cut back by 1 base and J by 5 bases. PCR amplification relied on 60 Vbeta primers (plus 13 Jbeta primers). Sequenced by immunoSEQ multiplex PCR; TCRdb stores in-frame clones only, minus some. The table has over 85,000 clones, approximately 80% seen once. Of note for this clone: Its antigen is still unknown.

The clonotype was recovered from a female donor in good health and CMV-seropositive. Sequencing was performed on PBMCs. J is TRBJ1-2 and V is TRBV7-9, with 7 bases that match TRBD1. The CDR3 is CASSLVAGTAYGYTF. CDR3 bases: TGTGCCAGCAGCTTAGTAGCGGGGACAGCTTATGGCTACACCTTC.